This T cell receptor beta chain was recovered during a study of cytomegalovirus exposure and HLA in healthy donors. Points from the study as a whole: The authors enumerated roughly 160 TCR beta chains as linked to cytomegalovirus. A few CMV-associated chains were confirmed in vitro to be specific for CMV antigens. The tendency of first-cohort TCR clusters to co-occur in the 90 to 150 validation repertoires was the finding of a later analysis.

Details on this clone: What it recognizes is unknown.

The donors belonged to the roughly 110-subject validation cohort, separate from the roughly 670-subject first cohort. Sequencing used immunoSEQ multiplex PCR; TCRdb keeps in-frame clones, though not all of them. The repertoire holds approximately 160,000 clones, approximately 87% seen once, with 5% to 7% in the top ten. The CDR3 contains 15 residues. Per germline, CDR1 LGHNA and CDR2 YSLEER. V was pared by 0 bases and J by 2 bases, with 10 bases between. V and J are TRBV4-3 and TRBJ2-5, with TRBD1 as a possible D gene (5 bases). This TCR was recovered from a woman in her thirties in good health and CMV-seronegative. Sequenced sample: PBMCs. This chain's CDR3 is CASSQDRDIQETQYF. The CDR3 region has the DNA TGCGCCAGCAGCCAAGACAGGGATATTCAAGAGACCCAGTACTTC.